This T cell receptor beta chain was obtained from a study of immune evolution from preneoplasia to lung adenocarcinoma. Data came from immunoSEQ multiplex PCR; TCRdb stores just in-frame clones and leaves some out. The sample consists of 20,000 to 25,000 clones, around 75% of them appearing once. In regard to this clone: The antigen remains unidentified.

Nucleic acids came from premalignant or tumor cells enriched by macro-dissection. The study's findings and limits: Clonality was highest in normal lung, lower in later-stage lesions apparently.

The CDR3 is 15 amino acids. V lost 4 bases, J lost 7 bases, and 19 bases lay in between. CDR1 SGHVS and CDR2 FQNEAQ come from the germline V gene. The material sequenced was FFPE invasive lung adenocarcinoma tissue. This receptor was obtained from a person aged 55-75 years with lung adenocarcinoma. The V call is TRBV7-8, the J call TRBJ1-2; D remains ambiguous. The CDR3 DNA sequence: TGTGCCAGCAGCTACCGAGAGGGTGTGATGAGTGGCTACACCTTC. Amino acid sequence: CASSYREGVMSGYTF.